Sequencing of this TCR beta chain was carried out in a study of OX40 agonist ivuxolimab in advanced cancers. Study-wide context: The costimulatory receptor OX40 (CD134) was targeted by ivuxolimab, a fully human IgG2 agonistic monoclonal antibody. Of the approximately 54 patients in dose escalation, some 20 had hepatocellular carcinoma, some 15 had melanoma, 9 had renal cell carcinoma and 9 had head and neck cancer. Intravenous ivuxolimab was administered to patients every 2 weeks at six dose levels: 0.01, 0.1, 0.3, 1.5, 3 and 10 mg/kg. Prior anti-PD-1, anti-PD-L1 or anti-CTLA-4 therapy was permitted, and checkpoint inhibitors had been received by 30% to 40% of dose-escalation patients. The point of sequencing TCRbeta in the periphery was to test whether ivuxolimab changed TCR sequence diversity and drove clonal T-cell expansion. Three dose-escalation patients achieved partial responses, one with hepatocellular carcinoma and two with cutaneous melanoma. The monotherapy dose-escalation portion (N = 52 patients) of the phase I ivuxolimab trial is reported in the paper. The dose-escalation cohort was approximately 83% male with a mean age of about 58 years, ranging from roughly 23 to 90. What the authors observed across the whole study: In the 0.1-3.0 mg/kg groups, partial responders had among the lowest normalized peripheral clonal expansion, particularly in CD8+ T cells. After ivuxolimab, expanded clones were on average more numerous among CD8+ T cells than among CD4+ T cells. At doses of 0.1 to 3.0 mg/kg, clonal expansion of both CD4+ and CD8+ T cells in blood was seen between baseline and week 6. Antigen specificity was not determined for the clonally expanded peripheral T cells. Low levels of normalized T-cell clonal expansion were also seen in some patients who did not respond.

The trial excluded patients who had a history of autoimmune disease or were on systemic immunosuppression. In every dose cohort, peripheral blood was drawn for TCR sequencing at baseline, cycle 4 day 1, and cycle 7 day 1. The samples were drawn from a first-in-human, open-label, multicenter phase I dose-escalation trial of ivuxolimab. The trial enrolled adults with locally advanced or metastatic head and neck squamous cell, hepatocellular, melanoma or renal cell carcinoma. Before TCR sequencing, CD4+ T cells and CD8+ T cells were sorted from peripheral blood as separate populations. As regards this clone: Its antigen specificity is not known. The input lacks base qualities; no much larger clone sits a single base away.

For sequencing of the TCRbeta CDR3 region, genomic DNA was extracted from the sorted cells. The immunoSEQ Assay was used to sequence the TCRbeta CDR3 regions. TCRdb stores this immuneACCESS table with in-frame sequences only. Part of the clones is absent; in the studies checked, under half of the shortfall reflects unresolved V genes, and no reason is known for the rest. The sample has tens of thousands of clones on record, approximately 88% of them singletons. Of the sample, around 6.6% is held by the ten largest clones. V sheds 3 bases and J sheds 0 bases, leaving 7 bases between their ends. The germline V gene provides CDR1 SGHRS and CDR2 YFSETQ. CDR3 length: 13 amino acids, cysteine to phenylalanine. Only the CDR3 DNA is retained, 39 bases long and in frame from the first base.

The receptor comes from an adult with an advanced solid tumor such as melanoma, head and neck, liver or kidney cancer. The source was CD4+ or CD8+ T cells sorted from blood, collected in a trial of the OX40 agonist ivuxolimab. The sequence is built from TRBV5-1 and TRBJ2-7; the D gene is not confidently resolved. The CDR3 sequence is CASSSTLSYEQYF. The DNA sequence is as follows: TGCGCCAGCAGCTCGACACTCTCCTACGAGCAGTACTTC.